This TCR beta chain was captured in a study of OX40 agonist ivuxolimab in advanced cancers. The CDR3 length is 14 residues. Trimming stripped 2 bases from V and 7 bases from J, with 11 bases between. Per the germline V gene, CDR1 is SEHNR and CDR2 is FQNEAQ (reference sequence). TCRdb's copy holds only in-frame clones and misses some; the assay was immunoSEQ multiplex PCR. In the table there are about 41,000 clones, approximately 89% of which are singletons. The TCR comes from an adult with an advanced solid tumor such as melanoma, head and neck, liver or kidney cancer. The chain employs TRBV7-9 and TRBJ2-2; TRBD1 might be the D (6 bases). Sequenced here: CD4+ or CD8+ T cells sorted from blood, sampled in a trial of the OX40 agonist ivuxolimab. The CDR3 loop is CASSLMGASGELFF. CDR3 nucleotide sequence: TGTGCCAGCAGCTTAATGGGGGCGAGCGGGGAGCTGTTTTTT.